These T cell receptor beta chains were read from a single sample in a study of blood T cell repertoires in COVID-19. Sequencing used immunoSEQ multiplex PCR; TCRdb keeps in-frame clones, though not all of them. This sample has tens of thousands of clones, with roughly nine tenths found just once. Sequenced: peripheral blood. Receptors were obtained from a human donor in a cohort sampled during active COVID-19. The CDR3 runs from the conserved cysteine through the conserved F or W. A D gene is named only where the DNA matches it firmly. Clone size, where shown, is once, few, many, or a class for clones that have expanded.

d_call j_call v_call clone_size cdr3_aa cdr3_nt
. TRBJ2-2 TRBV7-3 . CASSLSVDTGELFF TGTGCCAGCAGCTTATCAGTCGACACCGGGGAGCTGTTTTTT
TRBD1 TRBJ1-2 TRBV28 medium-sized CASSFGTGGYTF TGTGCCAGCAGTTTTGGGACAGGAGGCTACACCTTC
. TRBJ2-7 TRBV12-5 . CASGFGQDHEQYF TGTGCTAGTGGTTTTGGGCAGGATCACGAGCAGTACTTC
TRBD2 TRBJ2-2 TRBV7-9 once CASSSTTSGRAGTGELFF TGTGCCAGCAGCTCTACAACTAGCGGGAGGGCCGGAACCGGGGAGCTGTTTTTT
. TRBJ1-2 TRBV7-2 . CASSLGHESFYGYTF TGTGCCAGCAGCTTAGGACACGAATCCTTCTATGGCTACACCTTC
TRBD1 TRBJ2-7 TRBV28 . CASSLSGQLTEQYF TGTGCCAGCAGTTTATCGGGACAGCTTACCGAGCAGTACTTC
TRBD1 TRBJ1-4 TRBV5-1 . CASSFTDRDNEKLFF TGCGCCAGCAGCTTTACCGACAGGGATAATGAAAAACTGTTTTTT
. TRBJ1-1 TRBV7-6 . CASSLAQRVGEVTEAFF TGTGCCAGCAGCTTAGCGCAAAGGGTGGGAGAAGTCACTGAAGCTTTCTTT
TRBD2 TRBJ2-3 TRBV4-2 . CASSQWASGAPDTQYF TGTGCCAGCAGCCAGTGGGCTAGCGGGGCTCCAGATACGCAGTATTTT
. TRBJ2-3 TRBV6-2/TRBV6-3 . CASSYSREFDTQYF TGTGCCAGCAGTTACTCTCGAGAATTTGATACGCAGTATTTT
TRBD2 TRBJ2-7 TRBV4-2 . CASSQDPGLEFSYEQYF TGTGCCAGCAGCCAAGATCCCGGACTAGAGTTTTCCTACGAGCAGTACTTC
TRBD1 TRBJ2-7 TRBV9 . CASSAIKPTGTDTLRSPYEQYF TGTGCCAGCAGCGCCATTAAGCCCACCGGGACAGACACACTCCGAAGTCCCTACGAGCAGTACTTC
. TRBJ2-7 TRBV24-1 once CATSDDRGEQYF TGTGCCACCAGTGATGACCGGGGCGAGCAGTACTTC
. TRBJ2-7 TRBV5-1 . CASSGTEYLSYEQYF TGCGCCAGCAGCGGGACTGAGTATCTCTCCTACGAGCAGTACTTC
. TRBJ1-3 TRBV7-2 . CASSLVVSSGNTIYF TGTGCCAGCAGCTTAGTGGTCAGCTCTGGAAACACCATATATTTT
. TRBJ1-2 TRBV9 once CASSARPRDGYTF TGTGCCAGCAGCGCCCGTCCCAGGGATGGCTACACCTTC
. TRBJ2-1 TRBV7-2 . CASSLVWRTGNEQFF TGTGCCAGCAGCTTAGTATGGAGAACGGGCAATGAGCAGTTCTTC
. TRBJ1-5 TRBV27 . CASSYGRGNQPQHF TGTGCCAGCAGTTACGGCAGGGGTAATCAGCCCCAGCATTTT
. TRBJ2-1 TRBV4-2 . CASSQDRQQSYNEQFF TGTGCCAGCAGCCAAGATCGACAGCAATCCTACAATGAGCAGTTCTTC
. TRBJ2-2 TRBV7-9 . CASSYRVTGELFF TGTGCCAGCAGCTACAGGGTCACCGGGGAGCTGTTTTTT
TRBD1 TRBJ1-1 TRBV28 . CASRIDRGTEAFF TGTGCCAGTAGGATCGACAGGGGGACTGAAGCTTTCTTT
TRBD2 TRBJ2-1 TRBV7-3 . CASSYSGSGDEQFF TGTGCCAGCAGCTATAGCGGGAGTGGGGATGAGCAGTTCTTC
. TRBJ2-6 TRBV28 . CASTFQGGSLSGANVLTF TGTGCCAGCACCTTTCAGGGTGGATCCCTCTCTGGGGCCAACGTCCTGACTTTC
TRBD1 TRBJ2-3 TRBV7-2 . CASAYGQGNSDTQYF TGTGCCAGCGCATACGGACAGGGTAACTCAGATACGCAGTATTTT
TRBD2 TRBJ2-7 TRBV27 once CASSLGGRGYEQYF TGTGCCAGCAGTTTAGGCGGGAGGGGCTACGAGCAGTACTTC
TRBD2 TRBJ2-5 TRBV7-9 . CASSYRLAGGPHQETQYF TGTGCCAGCAGCTATCGACTAGCGGGAGGGCCGCACCAAGAGACCCAGTACTTC
TRBD1 TRBJ1-4 TRBV2 . CASRWTGAEKLFF TGTGCCAGCAGATGGACAGGGGCTGAAAAACTGTTTTTT
. TRBJ2-2 TRBV7-2 . CASSLIGAGTGELFF TGTGCCAGCAGCCTCATTGGGGCGGGAACCGGGGAGCTGTTTTTT
TRBD2 TRBJ2-7 TRBV6-2/TRBV6-3 . CASSIRTSAIYEQYF TGTGCCAGCAGTATCCGGACTAGCGCCATCTACGAGCAGTACTTC
. TRBJ2-2 TRBV19 few CASTSFNTGELFF TGTGCCAGTACCTCGTTTAACACCGGGGAGCTGTTTTTT
TRBD1 TRBJ1-6 TRBV7-9 few CASSLGNGQGHF TGTGCCAGCAGCTTGGGTAACGGACAGGGACACTTT
. TRBJ1-4 TRBV3-1/TRBV3-2 . CASSQNPSREKLFF TGTGCCAGCAGCCAAAACCCTTCGAGGGAAAAACTGTTTTTT
TRBD2 TRBJ2-3 TRBV28 . CASSHAGEADTQYF TGTGCCAGCAGTCATGCGGGAGAAGCAGATACGCAGTATTTT
TRBD1 TRBJ2-2 TRBV7-7 . CASSPDRAGTGELFF TGTGCCAGCAGTCCCGACAGGGCGGGCACCGGGGAGCTGTTTTTT
. TRBJ2-3 TRBV27 . CATISGHTQYF TGTGCCACTATTAGCGGTCATACGCAGTATTTT
TRBD1 TRBJ2-7 TRBV20-1 . CSASGDRSYEQYF TGCAGTGCTAGTGGGGACAGGTCCTACGAGCAGTACTTC
. TRBJ2-7 TRBV28 . CASSLRQEREQYF TGTGCCAGCAGTTTAAGGCAGGAACGCGAGCAGTACTTC
TRBD1 TRBJ1-6 TRBV3-1/TRBV3-2 . CASRQLDRVGSPLHF TGTGCCAGCAGGCAGCTTGACAGGGTTGGTTCACCCCTCCACTTT
TRBD2 TRBJ2-3 TRBV4-1 . CASSPAHLSGATDTQYF TGCGCCAGCAGCCCTGCACACCTCAGCGGGGCCACAGATACGCAGTATTTT
. TRBJ1-4 TRBV2 . CASRGSSNEKLFF TGTGCCAGCAGGGGGAGTAGTAATGAAAAACTGTTTTTT
. TRBJ2-2 TRBV7-9 . CASSFEGVNTGELFF TGTGCCAGCAGCTTTGAAGGGGTGAACACCGGGGAGCTGTTTTTT
. TRBJ1-2 TRBV24-1 . CATSAQGAGSHYGYTF TGTGCCACCAGTGCCCAAGGGGCAGGGTCGCACTATGGCTACACCTTC
. TRBJ2-2 TRBV9 once CASSATGTLNTGELFF TGTGCCAGCAGCGCAACCGGGACACTGAACACCGGGGAGCTGTTTTTT
. TRBJ2-5 TRBV30 . CAWSYQGPKGTQYF TGTGCCTGGAGCTACCAGGGTCCTAAGGGGACCCAGTACTTC
. TRBJ1-2 TRBV7-2 . CASSSLGDTYGYTF TGTGCCAGCAGCTCCCTGGGGGACACCTATGGCTACACCTTC
TRBD2 TRBJ2-3 TRBV4-2 . CASSQERREGLDTQYF TGTGCCAGCAGCCAAGAGAGGCGGGAGGGGTTAGATACGCAGTATTTT
TRBD1 TRBJ2-7 TRBV2 . CASIFTGGLDEQYF TGTGCCAGCATATTTACAGGGGGTCTGGACGAGCAGTACTTC
TRBD1 TRBJ1-4 TRBV6-5 . CASSPTGDLNEKLFF TGTGCCAGCAGTCCTACAGGGGACCTTAATGAAAAACTGTTTTTT
. TRBJ1-1 TRBV7-9 few CASSLGAYTEAFF TGTGCCAGCAGCTTAGGCGCCTACACTGAAGCTTTCTTT
TRBD2 TRBJ2-3 TRBV5-6 . CASSFAGEDTQYF TGTGCCAGCAGCTTCGCGGGAGAAGATACGCAGTATTTT
. TRBJ2-1 TRBV2 . CASSDPNNSYNEQFF TGTGCCAGCAGTGACCCCAACAACTCCTACAATGAGCAGTTCTTC
. TRBJ1-1 TRBV11-3 . CASSMGRGNTEAFF TGTGCCAGCAGCATGGGGAGGGGGAACACTGAAGCTTTCTTT
. TRBJ2-7 TRBV6-5 . CASRDLREPSYEQYF TGTGCCAGCAGGGATCTTCGGGAGCCCTCCTACGAGCAGTACTTC
TRBD2 TRBJ2-4 TRBV3-1/TRBV3-2 few CASSQGTSGRVSIQYF TGTGCCAGCAGCCAAGGGACTAGCGGGAGAGTGAGCATTCAGTACTTC
. TRBJ2-5 TRBV21-1 . CASSKGTGGETQYF TGTGCCAGCAGCAAAGGGACAGGCGGGGAGACCCAGTACTTC